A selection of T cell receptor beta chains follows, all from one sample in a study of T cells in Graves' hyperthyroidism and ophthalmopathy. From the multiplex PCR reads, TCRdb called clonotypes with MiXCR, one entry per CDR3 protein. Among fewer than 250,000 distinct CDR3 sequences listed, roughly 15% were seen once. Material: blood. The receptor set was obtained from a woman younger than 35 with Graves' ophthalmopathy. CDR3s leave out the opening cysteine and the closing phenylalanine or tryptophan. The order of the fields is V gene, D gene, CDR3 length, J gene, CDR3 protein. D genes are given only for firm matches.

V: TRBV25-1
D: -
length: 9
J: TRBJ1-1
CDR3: ASSRRAEAF

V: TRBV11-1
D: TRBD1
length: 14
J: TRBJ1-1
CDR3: ASRPGTGLGNAEAF

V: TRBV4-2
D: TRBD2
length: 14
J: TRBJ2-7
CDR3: ASSQVRTSSPYEQY

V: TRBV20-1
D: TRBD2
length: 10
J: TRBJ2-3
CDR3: SAGLAGDTQY

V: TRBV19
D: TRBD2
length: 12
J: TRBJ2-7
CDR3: ASSITSGDYEQY

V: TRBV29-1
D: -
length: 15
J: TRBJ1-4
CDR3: SVWERGPGTFNEKLF

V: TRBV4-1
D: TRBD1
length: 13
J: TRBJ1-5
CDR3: ASSQADRGGQPQH

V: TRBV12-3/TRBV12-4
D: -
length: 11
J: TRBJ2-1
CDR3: ASSFGHNNEQF

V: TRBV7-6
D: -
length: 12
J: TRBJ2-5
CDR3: ASSLGGAKETQY

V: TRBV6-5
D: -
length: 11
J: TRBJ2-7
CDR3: ASSYRVGYEQY

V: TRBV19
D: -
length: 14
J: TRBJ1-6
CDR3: ASSPYRSSYNSPLH

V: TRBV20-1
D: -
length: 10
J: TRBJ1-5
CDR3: SAGDRNQPQH

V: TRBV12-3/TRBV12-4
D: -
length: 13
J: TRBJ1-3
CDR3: ASSLGGTIRNTIY

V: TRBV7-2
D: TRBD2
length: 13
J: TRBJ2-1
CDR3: ASSLLAGHYNEQF

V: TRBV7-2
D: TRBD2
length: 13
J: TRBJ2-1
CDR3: ASSPGGGSNNEQF

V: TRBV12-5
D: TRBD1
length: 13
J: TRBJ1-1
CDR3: ASGPLDRDGTEAF

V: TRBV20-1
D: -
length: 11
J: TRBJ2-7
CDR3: SARGVGSYEQY

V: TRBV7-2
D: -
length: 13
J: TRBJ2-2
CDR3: ASSQSAGDTGELF

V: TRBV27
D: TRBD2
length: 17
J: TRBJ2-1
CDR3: ASSLLTSGRAMVNNEQF

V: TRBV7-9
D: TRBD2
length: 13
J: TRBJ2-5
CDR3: ASSSWREEGETQY

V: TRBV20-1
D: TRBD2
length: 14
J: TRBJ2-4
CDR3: SARDHGSGAKNIQY

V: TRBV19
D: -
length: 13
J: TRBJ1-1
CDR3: ASSRMVQGFGEAF

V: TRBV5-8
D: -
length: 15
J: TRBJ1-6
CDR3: ASSSDMTGSYNSPLH

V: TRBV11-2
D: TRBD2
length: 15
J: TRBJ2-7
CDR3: ASSLRALAGGSYEQY

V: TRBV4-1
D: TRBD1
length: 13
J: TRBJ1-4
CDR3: ASSPGGGLGEKLF

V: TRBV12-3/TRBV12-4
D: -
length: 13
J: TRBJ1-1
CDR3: ASSPPGASNTEAF

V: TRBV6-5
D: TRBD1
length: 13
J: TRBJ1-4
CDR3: ASSYSGRGHEKLF

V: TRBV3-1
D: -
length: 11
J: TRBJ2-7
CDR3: ASSAGFTYEQY

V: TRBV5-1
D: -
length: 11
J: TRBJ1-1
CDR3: ASGDFQQTEAF

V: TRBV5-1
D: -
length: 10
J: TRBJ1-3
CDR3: ASRDEGNTIY

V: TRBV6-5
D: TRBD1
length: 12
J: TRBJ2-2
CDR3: ASSYGQGAGELF

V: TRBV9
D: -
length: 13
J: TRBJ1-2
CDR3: ASSPTRITNYGYT

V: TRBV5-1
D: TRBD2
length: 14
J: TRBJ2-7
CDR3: ASSLPRTSGGDEQY

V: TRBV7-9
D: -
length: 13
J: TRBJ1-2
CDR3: ASSPQAGDYYGYT

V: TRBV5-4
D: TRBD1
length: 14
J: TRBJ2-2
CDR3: ASSSADRGLGGELF

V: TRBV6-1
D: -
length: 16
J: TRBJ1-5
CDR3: ASSEMGAGLGGNQPQH

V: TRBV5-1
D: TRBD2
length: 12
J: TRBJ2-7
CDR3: ASSWRSGGDEQY

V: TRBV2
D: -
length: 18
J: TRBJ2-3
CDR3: ASSVRGVSQGRATTDTQY

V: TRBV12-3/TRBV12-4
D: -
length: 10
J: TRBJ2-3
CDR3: ASTELTDTQY

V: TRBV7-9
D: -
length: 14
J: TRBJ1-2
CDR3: ASSPTLGSLDYGYT

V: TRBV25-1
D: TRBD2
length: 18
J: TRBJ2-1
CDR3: ASSDKAGTSGRGWYNEQF

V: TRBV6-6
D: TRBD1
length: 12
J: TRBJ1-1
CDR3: ASSYGTGGAEAF

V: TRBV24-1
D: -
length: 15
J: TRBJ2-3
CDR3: ATSELSGFTGTDTQY

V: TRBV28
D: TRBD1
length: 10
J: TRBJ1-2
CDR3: ASNGQGFGYT

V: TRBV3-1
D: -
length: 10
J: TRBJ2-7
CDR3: ASSQGLYEQY

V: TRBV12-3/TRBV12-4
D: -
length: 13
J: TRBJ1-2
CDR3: ACLGIRGGSYGYT

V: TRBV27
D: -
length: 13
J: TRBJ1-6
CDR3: ASSPFGQYNSPLH

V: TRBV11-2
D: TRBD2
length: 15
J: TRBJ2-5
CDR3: ASSSTSVPSGQETQY

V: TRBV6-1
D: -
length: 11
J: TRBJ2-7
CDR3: ASSFGRFEEQY

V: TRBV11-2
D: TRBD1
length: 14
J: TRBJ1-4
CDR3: ASSLRGDSGNEKLF

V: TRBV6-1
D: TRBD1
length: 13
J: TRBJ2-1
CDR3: ASRIPGQGNNEQF

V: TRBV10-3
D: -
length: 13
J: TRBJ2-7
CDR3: AISEGTRQYYEQY

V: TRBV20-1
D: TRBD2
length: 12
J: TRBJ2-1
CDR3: SASRASGRYEQF

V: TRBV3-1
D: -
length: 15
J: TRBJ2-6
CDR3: ASSQALGASGANVLT

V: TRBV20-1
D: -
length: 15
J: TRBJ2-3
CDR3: SAHGTGIGATTDTQY

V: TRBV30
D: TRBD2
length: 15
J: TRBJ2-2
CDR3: AWSAGTSGRFTGELF

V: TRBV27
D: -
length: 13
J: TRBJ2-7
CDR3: ASSSITRKNYEQY